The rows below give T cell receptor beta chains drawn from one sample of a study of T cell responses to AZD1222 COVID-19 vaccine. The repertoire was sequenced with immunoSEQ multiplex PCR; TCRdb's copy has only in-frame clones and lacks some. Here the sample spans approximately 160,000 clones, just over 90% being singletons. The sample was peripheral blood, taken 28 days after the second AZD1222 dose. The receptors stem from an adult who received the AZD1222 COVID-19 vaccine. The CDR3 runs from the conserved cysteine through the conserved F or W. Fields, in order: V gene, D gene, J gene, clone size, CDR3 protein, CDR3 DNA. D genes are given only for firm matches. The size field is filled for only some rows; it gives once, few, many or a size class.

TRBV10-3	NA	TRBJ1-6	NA	CAIAEGAAYNSPLHF	TGTGCCATCGCGGAAGGGGCGGCTTATAATTCACCCCTCCACTTT
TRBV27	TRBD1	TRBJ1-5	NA	CASSPDRRQPQHF	TGTGCCAGCAGCCCGGACAGGAGGCAGCCCCAGCATTTT
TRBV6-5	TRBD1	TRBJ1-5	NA	CASSKGQYNQPQHF	TGTGCCAGCAGCAAGGGACAGTACAATCAGCCCCAGCATTTT
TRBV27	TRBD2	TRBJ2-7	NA	CASSYGGGRWEQYF	TGTGCCAGCAGTTATGGCGGGGGGAGATGGGAGCAGTACTTC
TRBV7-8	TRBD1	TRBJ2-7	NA	CASSLNIEGTGFGQYF	TGTGCCAGCAGCTTAAACATCGAAGGGACAGGGTTCGGGCAGTACTTC
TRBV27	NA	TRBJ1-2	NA	CASRSDMEGYTF	TGTGCCAGCAGATCGGACATGGAGGGCTACACCTTC
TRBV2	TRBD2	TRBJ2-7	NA	CASSDLREELGLSYEQYF	TGTGCCAGCAGTGACCTTCGGGAGGAACTCGGTCTCTCCTACGAGCAGTACTTC
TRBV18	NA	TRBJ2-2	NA	CASSPVSRTSGELFF	TGTGCCAGCTCACCCGTGTCCAGGACCTCCGGGGAGCTGTTTTTT
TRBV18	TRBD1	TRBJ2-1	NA	CASSPGQGNEQFF	TGTGCCAGCTCACCGGGACAGGGCAATGAGCAGTTCTTC
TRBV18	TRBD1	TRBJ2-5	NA	CASSRGTGGQWETQYF	TGTGCCAGCTCTCGCGGGACAGGGGGTCAATGGGAGACCCAGTACTTC
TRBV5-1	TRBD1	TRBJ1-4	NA	CASSLVRDRGDEKLFF	TGCGCCAGCAGCTTGGTCCGGGACAGGGGGGATGAAAAACTGTTTTTT
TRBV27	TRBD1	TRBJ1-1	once	CASRSGQGNTEAFF	TGTGCCAGCAGGAGCGGACAGGGGAACACTGAAGCTTTCTTT
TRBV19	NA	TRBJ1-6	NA	CASSFTVGSSYNSPLHF	TGTGCCAGTAGTTTTACTGTGGGGAGCTCCTATAATTCACCCCTCCACTTT
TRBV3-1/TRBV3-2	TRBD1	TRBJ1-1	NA	CASSQHITGAGTEAFF	TGTGCCAGCAGCCAACACATAACAGGGGCTGGGACTGAAGCTTTCTTT
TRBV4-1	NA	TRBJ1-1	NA	CASSQGTEAFF	TGCGCCAGCAGCCAAGGCACTGAAGCTTTCTTT
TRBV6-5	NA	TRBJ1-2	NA	CASNIPGIYGYTF	TGTGCCAGCAATATACCGGGGATATATGGCTACACCTTC
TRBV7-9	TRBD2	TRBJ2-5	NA	CASSRTSGGYQETQYF	TGTGCCAGCAGCCGGACTAGCGGGGGGTACCAAGAGACCCAGTACTTC
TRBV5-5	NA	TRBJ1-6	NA	CASSTRQIFEPLHF	TGTGCCAGCAGCACCCGACAGATCTTCGAACCCCTCCACTTT
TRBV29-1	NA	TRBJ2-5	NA	CSVEDPRQSQETQYF	TGCAGCGTTGAAGATCCCAGACAGTCCCAAGAGACCCAGTACTTC
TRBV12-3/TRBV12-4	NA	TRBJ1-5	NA	CASSFHPGPQHF	TGTGCCAGCAGTTTCCATCCGGGGCCCCAGCATTTT
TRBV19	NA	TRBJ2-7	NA	CASKGGPYEQYF	TGTGCCAGTAAAGGGGGGCCGTACGAGCAGTACTTC
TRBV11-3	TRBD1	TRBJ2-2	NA	CASSSPGGQGNTGELFF	TGTGCCAGCAGCTCCCCGGGGGGACAGGGTAACACCGGGGAGCTGTTTTTT
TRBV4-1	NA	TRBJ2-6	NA	CASSQFIGSSGANVLTF	TGCGCCAGCAGCCAATTTATAGGTAGCTCTGGGGCCAACGTCCTGACTTTC
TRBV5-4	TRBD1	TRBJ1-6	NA	CASSTGQGDNSPLHF	TGTGCCAGCAGCACGGGACAGGGGGATAATTCACCCCTCCACTTT
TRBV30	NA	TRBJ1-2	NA	CAWDPGTAYGYTF	TGTGCCTGGGACCCGGGAACAGCTTATGGCTACACCTTC
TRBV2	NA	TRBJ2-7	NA	CASSEGGGGPYEQYF	TGTGCCAGCAGTGAAGGAGGTGGCGGCCCATACGAGCAGTACTTC
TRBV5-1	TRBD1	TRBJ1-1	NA	CASSLNRDSEAFF	TGCGCCAGCAGCTTAAACCGGGACAGTGAAGCTTTCTTT
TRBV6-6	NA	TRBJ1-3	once	CASSYTRTVSGNTIYF	TGTGCCAGCAGTTACACCCGGACAGTCTCTGGAAACACCATATATTTT
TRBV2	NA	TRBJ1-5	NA	CASSPPGSYQPQHF	TGTGCCAGCAGCCCTCCTGGATCATATCAGCCCCAGCATTTT
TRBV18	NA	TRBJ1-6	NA	CASSPEEPSGSPLHF	TGTGCCAGCTCACCAGAAGAGCCCTCAGGCTCACCCCTCCACTTT
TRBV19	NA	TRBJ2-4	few	CASSKTGKGLIDLYIQYF	TGTGCCAGTAGTAAAACAGGGAAGGGCCTCATTGATTTGTACATTCAGTACTTC
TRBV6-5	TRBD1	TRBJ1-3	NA	CAAGQGAVRDTIYF	TGTGCCGCGGGACAGGGGGCTGTTAGGGACACCATATATTTT
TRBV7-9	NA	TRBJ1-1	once	CASRDPGIRDGTEAFF	TGTGCCAGCAGGGACCCAGGAATCCGGGATGGCACTGAAGCTTTCTTT
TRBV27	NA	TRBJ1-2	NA	CASSAQTGRGYGYTF	TGTGCCAGCAGCGCCCAAACAGGGAGAGGGTATGGCTACACCTTC
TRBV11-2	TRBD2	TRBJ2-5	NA	CASSSAPSGGALGQETQYF	TGTGCCAGCAGCTCAGCACCTAGCGGGGGGGCCCTTGGGCAAGAGACCCAGTACTTC
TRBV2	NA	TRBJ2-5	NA	CASSGTEARETQYF	TGTGCCAGCAGTGGGACTGAGGCGAGGGAGACCCAGTACTTC
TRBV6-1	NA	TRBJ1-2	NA	CASSEASDRIGLWGYTF	TGTGCCAGCAGTGAAGCAAGCGACAGGATTGGACTATGGGGCTACACCTTC
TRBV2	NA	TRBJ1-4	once	CASSADRSTNEKLFF	TGTGCCAGCAGTGCTGACAGGTCCACTAATGAAAAACTGTTTTTT
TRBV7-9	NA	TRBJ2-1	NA	CASSLSSLHEQFF	TGTGCCAGCAGCTTAAGCAGTCTACATGAGCAGTTCTTC
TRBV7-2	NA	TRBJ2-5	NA	CASSLALRVETQYF	TGTGCCAGCAGCTTAGCCCTCAGGGTTGAGACCCAGTACTTC
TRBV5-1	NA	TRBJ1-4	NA	CASSLAGWANEKLFF	TGCGCCAGCAGCTTGGCAGGGTGGGCAAATGAAAAACTGTTTTTT
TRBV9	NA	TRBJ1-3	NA	CASSAGRNTIYF	TGTGCCAGCAGCGCCGGGAGAAACACCATATATTTT
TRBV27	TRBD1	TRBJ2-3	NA	CASSLQTGGEADTQYF	TGTGCCAGCAGTCTCCAGACAGGGGGCGAGGCAGATACGCAGTATTTT
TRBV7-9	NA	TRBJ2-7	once	CASSPQRSGPSYEQYF	TGTGCCAGCAGCCCGCAACGGTCCGGTCCCTCCTACGAGCAGTACTTC
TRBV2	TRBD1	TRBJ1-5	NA	CASRGTANNQPQHF	TGTGCCAGCAGGGGGACAGCAAACAATCAGCCCCAGCATTTT
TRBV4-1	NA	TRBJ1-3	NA	CASSQDLGRSSGNTIYF	TGCGCCAGCAGCCAGGACCTAGGACGCTCCTCTGGAAACACCATATATTTT
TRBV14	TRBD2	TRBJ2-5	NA	CASSPLAHETQYF	TGTGCCAGCAGCCCACTAGCGCACGAGACCCAGTACTTC
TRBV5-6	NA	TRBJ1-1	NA	CASSRSAGPMNTEAFF	TGTGCCAGCAGCCGTTCTGCTGGTCCGATGAACACTGAAGCTTTCTTT
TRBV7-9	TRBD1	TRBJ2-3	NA	CASSFWNRGVSTDTQYF	TGTGCCAGCAGCTTTTGGAACAGGGGCGTTAGCACAGATACGCAGTATTTT
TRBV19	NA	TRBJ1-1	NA	CASSMGRGFNTEAFF	TGTGCCAGTAGTATGGGCAGGGGTTTTAACACTGAAGCTTTCTTT
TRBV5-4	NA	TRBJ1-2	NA	CASSHDRNYGYTF	TGTGCCAGCAGTCACGACAGGAACTATGGCTACACCTTC
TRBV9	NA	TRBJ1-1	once	CASSVEQSGNTEAFF	TGTGCCAGCAGCGTAGAACAGAGTGGGAACACTGAAGCTTTCTTT
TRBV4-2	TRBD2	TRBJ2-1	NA	CASSQAPLAGGHNEQFF	TGTGCCAGCAGCCAAGCTCCACTAGCGGGGGGGCACAATGAGCAGTTCTTC
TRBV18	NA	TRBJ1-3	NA	CASSDWSGETGNTIYF	TGTGCCAGCTCGGACTGGAGTGGGGAGACTGGAAACACCATATATTTT
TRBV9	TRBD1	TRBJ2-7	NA	CASSLHPQGEYEQYF	TGTGCCAGCAGCCTCCACCCCCAGGGGGAGTACGAGCAGTACTTC
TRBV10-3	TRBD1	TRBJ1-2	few	CAISESGQGPGYTF	TGTGCCATCAGTGAGTCGGGACAGGGCCCTGGCTACACCTTC
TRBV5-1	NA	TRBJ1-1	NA	CASSLGSMNTEAFF	TGCGCCAGCAGCTTAGGATCCATGAACACTGAAGCTTTCTTT
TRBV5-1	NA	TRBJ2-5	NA	CASSLGETAYQETQYF	TGCGCCAGCAGCTTGGGGGAAACAGCCTACCAAGAGACCCAGTACTTC
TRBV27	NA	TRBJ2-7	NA	CASSLWGRSYEQYF	TGTGCCAGCAGTTTATGGGGCCGATCCTACGAGCAGTACTTC
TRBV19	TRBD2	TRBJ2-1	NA	CASSHLAGAFYNEQFF	TGTGCCAGTAGTCATTTAGCGGGCGCCTTCTACAATGAGCAGTTCTTC